These 7 T cell receptor beta chains share one sample of origin, sequenced in a study of T-cell reconstitution after alpha-beta-depleted transplantation in children (dated by TCRdb to the mid-2010s). The library was produced with PCR. Sequencing was carried out with an Illumina HiSeq 2500. TCR libraries were prepared with molecular barcoding, using unique molecular identifiers to normalize TCRbeta repertoire quantification. In TCRdb, the public reads were trimmed at Q25 with fastp and aligned with MiXCR, with productive beta chains retained. CDR3 protein duplicates are merged, each entry listing the most common genes and DNA. The sample yields about 300,000 distinct CDR3 sequences; 6.5% to 9% were counted once. Of the sample, approximately 8.2% falls within the top ten clones. The research as a whole found: Over subsequent months, a decline in hyperexpanded clone frequencies was noted, and after one year, T-cell counts and TCRbeta diversity were mostly ascribed to newly produced T cells.

No antigen has been assigned to these receptors. In the paper's terms, the treatment or condition label means: allogeneic hematopoietic cell transplantation with graft depleted of TCRalphabeta T cells and CD19 B cells. This material consisted of peripheral blood, taken 360 days after TCRalphabeta/CD19-depleted stem cell transplant. These receptors all stem from a female patient aged 2-15 years who had a stem cell transplant for Fanconi anemia, so the T cells may come from the graft donor.

The gene calls are TRBV12-5 and TRBJ2-5; D is undetermined. Germline V gene sequence: CDR1 LGHNT, CDR2 FRNRAP. V lost 7 bases and J 6 bases, leaving 9 bases between the germline ends. This CDR3 is 11 amino acids long. The CDR3 spells CASVSAQTQYF. In DNA form, the CDR3 reads TGTGCTAGTGTTTCGGCTCAGACCCAGTACTTC.

This clonotype was seen a handful of times. The chain has TRBV10-3 and TRBJ1-2, with D tentatively TRBD1 (5 bases). Trimming stripped 1 base from V and 4 bases from J, with 13 bases between. Per germline, CDR1 ENHRY and CDR2 SYGVKD. This CDR3 is built from 15 residues. CDR3 region: CAISEWGPPLYGYTF. The CDR3 DNA is TGTGCCATCAGTGAGTGGGGACCCCCTCTCTATGGCTACACCTTC.

This clonotype was counted a few times. The chain links TRBV19 to TRBJ1-5, with 8 bases that match TRBD1. Germline CDR1 and CDR2: LNHDA and SQIVND (reference sequence). Trimming cost V 6 bases and J 7 bases; bases outside gene matches: 8. This CDR3 contains 14 residues. The CDR3 DNA is TGTGCCAGTAGCCAGGACAGGGATGGGCAGCCCCAGCATTTT. Its translation: CASSQDRDGQPQHF.

This clonotype came up many times. The chain uses TRBV10-3 and TRBJ1-3, with 10 nucleotides matching TRBD1. Germline CDR1 ENHRY, CDR2 SYGVKD. V was pared by 8 bases and J by 4 bases, with 8 bases of the junction left unmatched. The CDR3 is 15 amino acids. CDR3 nucleotides: TGTGCCATCCTGGGGACAGGGGAAGGAGGAAACACCATATATTTT. Translating it yields CAILGTGEGGNTIYF.

This clonotype has a count of ten or more. The genes are TRBV28 and TRBJ2-3; 7 nucleotides agree with TRBD1. The germline CDR1 and CDR2 sequences are MDHEN and SYDVKM. V shed 5 bases, J shed 4 bases, and the junction held 6 bases outside the gene matches. The CDR3 is 14 amino acids. The CDR3 coding sequence is TGTGCCAGCAGTCGTACAGGGGATCCAGATACGCAGTATTTT. As protein: CASSRTGDPDTQYF.

The chain is built from TRBV11-2 and TRBJ1-4; TRBD1 agrees at 10 bases. Looked up from germline, CDR1 is SGHAT and CDR2 is FQNNGV. The ends lost 5 bases at V and 8 bases at J; junction bases unmatched: 8. This CDR3 is built from 15 residues. The CDR3 loop is CASSPWTGGGEKLFF. Written as DNA, the CDR3 is TGTGCCAGCAGCCCGTGGACAGGGGGAGGCGAAAAACTGTTTTTT.

The chain couples TRBV15 to TRBJ1-6; TRBD1 aligns across 9 bases. CDR3 length: 16 amino acids. Per the germline V gene, CDR1 is LNHNV and CDR2 is YYDKDF (reference sequence). Trimming removed 1 base from V and 9 bases from J; junction bases left unmatched: 7. This chain's CDR3 is CATSRAAGTGFSPLHF. The CDR3 region has the DNA TGTGCCACCAGCAGAGCGGCAGGGACAGGGTTTTCACCCCTCCACTTT.